This is a list of T cell receptor beta chains from one sample in a study of OX40 agonist ivuxolimab in advanced cancers. This table comes from immunoSEQ multiplex PCR, and its TCRdb copy is limited to in-frame clones, with some not included. The sample holds roughly 18,000 clones, around two thirds seen once. The sample was CD4+ or CD8+ T cells sorted from blood, taken in a trial of the OX40 agonist ivuxolimab. The receptors come from an adult with an advanced solid tumor such as melanoma, head and neck, liver or kidney cancer. The CDR3 runs from the conserved cysteine through the conserved F or W. Fields, in order: clone size, V gene, D gene, J gene, CDR3 protein, CDR3 DNA. A D gene is named only where the DNA matches it firmly. The listing skips clone size in some rows; elsewhere it reads once, few, many or a size class.

size: .; V: TRBV27; D: TRBD1; J: TRBJ2-7; CDR3: CASSGGQGDFNEQYF; DNA: TGTGCCAGCAGTGGAGGACAGGGGGATTTTAACGAGCAGTACTTC
size: .; V: TRBV7-6; D: .; J: TRBJ2-1; CDR3: CASSLGGLPINEQFF; DNA: TGTGCCAGCAGCTTAGGAGGGCTACCAATCAATGAGCAGTTCTTC
size: .; V: TRBV10-3; D: TRBD1; J: TRBJ1-4; CDR3: CAISEGQDNEKLFF; DNA: TGTGCCATCAGTGAGGGACAGGATAATGAAAAACTGTTTTTT
size: .; V: TRBV6-4; D: .; J: TRBJ2-1; CDR3: CASSERAFQGDEQFF; DNA: TGTGCCAGCAGTGAAAGGGCTTTTCAGGGCGATGAGCAGTTCTTC
size: .; V: TRBV28; D: TRBD2; J: TRBJ2-1; CDR3: CATGGPYNEQFF; DNA: TGTGCCACGGGAGGGCCTTACAATGAGCAGTTCTTC
size: medium-sized; V: TRBV5-1; D: .; J: TRBJ1-5; CDR3: CASSLTGLHNQPQHF; DNA: TGCGCCAGCAGCTTGACGGGATTGCACAATCAGCCCCAGCATTTT
size: .; V: TRBV10-3; D: .; J: TRBJ1-5; CDR3: CAISEAPTPQPQHF; DNA: TGTGCCATCAGTGAGGCTCCAACCCCCCAGCCCCAGCATTTT
size: .; V: TRBV11-2; D: TRBD2; J: TRBJ2-3; CDR3: CASSLGTSGRADTQYF; DNA: TGTGCCAGCAGCTTGGGGACTAGCGGGAGGGCAGATACGCAGTATTTT
size: .; V: TRBV29-1; D: .; J: TRBJ2-5; CDR3: CSVEDGRGLVAQYF; DNA: TGCAGCGTTGAAGATGGCAGGGGTTTGGTGGCCCAGTACTTC
size: .; V: TRBV29-1; D: .; J: TRBJ2-5; CDR3: CSVEEGGETQYF; DNA: TGCAGCGTTGAAGAGGGGGGCGAGACCCAGTACTTC
size: .; V: TRBV10-2; D: TRBD1; J: TRBJ1-5; CDR3: CASSGTGVQPQHF; DNA: TGCGCCAGCTCCGGGACAGGGGTCCAGCCCCAGCATTTT
size: .; V: TRBV7-9; D: .; J: TRBJ2-7; CDR3: CASAEAYRSYEQYF; DNA: TGTGCCAGCGCCGAGGCGTATCGCTCCTACGAGCAGTACTTC
size: .; V: TRBV7-3; D: .; J: TRBJ2-1; CDR3: CASSLTRNEQFF; DNA: TGTGCCAGCAGCTTAACGCGGAATGAGCAGTTCTTC
size: .; V: TRBV28; D: TRBD1; J: TRBJ1-5; CDR3: CASRGQGDNQPQHF; DNA: TGTGCCAGCAGAGGACAGGGCGACAATCAGCCCCAGCATTTT
size: .; V: TRBV19; D: .; J: TRBJ2-7; CDR3: CASSIAGSYYEQYF; DNA: TGTGCCAGTAGTATAGCGGGGTCCTACTACGAGCAGTACTTC
size: .; V: TRBV7-9; D: .; J: TRBJ1-2; CDR3: CASSLDNGYTF; DNA: TGTGCCAGCAGCTTAGATAATGGCTACACCTTC
size: .; V: TRBV6-6; D: .; J: TRBJ2-1; CDR3: CASAVQGSGGNEQFF; DNA: TGTGCCAGCGCGGTACAGGGATCCGGTGGGAATGAGCAGTTCTTC
size: few; V: TRBV13; D: .; J: TRBJ1-1; CDR3: CASSFRGEAFF; DNA: TGTGCCAGCAGCTTCAGGGGCGAAGCTTTCTTT
size: medium-sized; V: TRBV4-1; D: .; J: TRBJ2-1; CDR3: CASSPLGDSSYNEQFF; DNA: TGCGCCAGCAGCCCTCTAGGAGACTCTTCCTACAATGAGCAGTTCTTC
size: .; V: TRBV28; D: .; J: TRBJ2-1; CDR3: CASSFLLYGNEQFF; DNA: TGTGCCAGCAGTTTCCTACTTTACGGGAATGAGCAGTTCTTC
size: few; V: TRBV7-3; D: TRBD1; J: TRBJ2-5; CDR3: CASSYTGGEGETQYF; DNA: TGTGCCAGCAGCTACACAGGGGGCGAAGGGGAGACCCAGTACTTC
size: .; V: TRBV7-9; D: .; J: TRBJ2-3; CDR3: CASSLVGQGPGTQYF; DNA: TGTGCCAGCAGCTTAGTGGGTCAGGGCCCAGGTACGCAGTATTTT
size: .; V: TRBV9; D: .; J: TRBJ2-2; CDR3: CASSVGGDTGELFF; DNA: TGTGCCAGCAGCGTAGGCGGTGACACCGGGGAGCTGTTTTTT
size: .; V: TRBV7-6; D: .; J: TRBJ2-7; CDR3: CASSLSGGSYEQYF; DNA: TGTGCCAGCAGCCTTTCTGGCGGGTCCTACGAGCAGTACTTC
size: once; V: TRBV21-1; D: .; J: TRBJ2-7; CDR3: CASSSLLAGEHEQYF; DNA: TGTGCCAGCAGCTCTTTACTAGCGGGAGAGCACGAGCAGTACTTC
size: once; V: TRBV6-5; D: TRBD1; J: TRBJ2-5; CDR3: CASSSRDSQETQYF; DNA: TGTGCCAGCAGTTCCCGGGACAGCCAAGAGACCCAGTACTTC
size: .; V: TRBV10-1; D: TRBD2; J: TRBJ2-1; CDR3: CASRERGPYNEQFF; DNA: TGCGCCAGCAGGGAGCGGGGACCCTACAATGAGCAGTTCTTC
size: .; V: TRBV10-3; D: TRBD1; J: TRBJ1-2; CDR3: CASTTGTGLPTF; DNA: TGTGCCAGCACCACCGGGACAGGTCTCCCCACCTTC
size: .; V: TRBV9; D: .; J: TRBJ1-1; CDR3: CASSPAYRNTEAFF; DNA: TGTGCCAGCAGCCCTGCTTACAGGAACACTGAAGCTTTCTTT
size: medium-sized; V: TRBV28; D: .; J: TRBJ1-5; CDR3: CASSTGRILEPQHF; DNA: TGTGCCAGCAGCACTGGACGGATTCTAGAGCCCCAGCATTTT
size: .; V: TRBV13; D: .; J: TRBJ2-5; CDR3: CASSGGRQETQYF; DNA: TGTGCCAGCAGTGGTGGGCGGCAAGAGACCCAGTACTTC
size: few; V: TRBV7-8; D: TRBD1; J: TRBJ2-7; CDR3: CASSATGTGGYEQYF; DNA: TGTGCCAGCAGCGCAACCGGGACAGGGGGCTACGAGCAGTACTTC
size: medium-sized; V: TRBV28; D: .; J: TRBJ2-7; CDR3: CASYAEVYEQYF; DNA: TGTGCCAGCTATGCTGAGGTCTACGAGCAGTACTTC
size: .; V: TRBV7-9; D: .; J: TRBJ1-3; CDR3: CASSLETESSGNTIYF; DNA: TGTGCCAGCAGCTTAGAAACAGAGAGCTCTGGAAACACCATATATTTT
size: .; V: TRBV19; D: .; J: TRBJ1-1; CDR3: CASSIDWPPTVNTEAFF; DNA: TGTGCCAGTAGTATAGATTGGCCCCCGACAGTGAACACTGAAGCTTTCTTT
size: .; V: TRBV28; D: .; J: TRBJ2-7; CDR3: CASSSTRTDMEQYF; DNA: TGTGCCAGCAGTTCGACTCGGACGGACATGGAGCAGTACTTC
size: .; V: TRBV9; D: TRBD2; J: TRBJ2-3; CDR3: CASSVRGGRTDTQYF; DNA: TGTGCCAGCAGCGTACGGGGCGGGAGGACAGATACGCAGTATTTT
size: .; V: TRBV7-9; D: .; J: TRBJ2-1; CDR3: CASSLEGGSGSAEQFF; DNA: TGTGCCAGCAGCTTAGAAGGTGGTTCGGGGTCGGCTGAGCAGTTCTTC
size: .; V: TRBV28; D: .; J: TRBJ1-1; CDR3: CASSLLTDPNTEAFF; DNA: TGTGCCAGCAGTTTATTGACCGACCCGAACACTGAAGCTTTCTTT
size: .; V: TRBV2; D: .; J: TRBJ2-1; CDR3: CASSVNSNVNEQFF; DNA: TGTGCCAGCAGTGTAAACAGCAATGTCAATGAGCAGTTCTTC
size: .; V: TRBV5-4; D: .; J: TRBJ2-7; CDR3: CASTSGSSYEQYF; DNA: TGTGCCAGCACCTCCGGGAGCTCCTACGAGCAGTACTTC
size: .; V: TRBV5-8; D: .; J: TRBJ2-1; CDR3: CASSFPGTEQFF; DNA: TGTGCCAGCAGCTTTCCGGGGACTGAGCAGTTCTTC
size: medium-sized; V: TRBV27; D: TRBD2; J: TRBJ2-1; CDR3: CASRRLAGSYNEQFF; DNA: TGTGCCAGCAGGAGACTAGCGGGATCCTACAATGAGCAGTTCTTC
size: .; V: TRBV27; D: .; J: TRBJ2-2; CDR3: CASRSRGVQGGELFF; DNA: TGTGCCAGCAGGTCCCGCGGGGTACAAGGCGGGGAGCTGTTTTTT
size: .; V: TRBV7-8; D: .; J: TRBJ1-1; CDR3: CASSLVVTLNTEAFF; DNA: TGTGCCAGCAGCTTAGTGGTTACCTTGAACACTGAAGCTTTCTTT
size: .; V: TRBV10-3; D: TRBD1; J: TRBJ2-3; CDR3: CAIKGTGGIDTQYF; DNA: TGTGCCATCAAAGGGACAGGGGGAATAGATACGCAGTATTTT
size: .; V: TRBV7-9; D: .; J: TRBJ1-5; CDR3: CASSSAGGQSAQHF; DNA: TGTGCCAGCAGCTCAGCGGGTGGGCAATCAGCCCAGCATTTT
size: .; V: TRBV6-6; D: TRBD1; J: TRBJ1-1; CDR3: CASSLQGAGTEAFF; DNA: TGTGCCAGCAGCCTGCAGGGGGCTGGGACTGAAGCTTTCTTT
size: .; V: TRBV6-5; D: TRBD1; J: TRBJ2-7; CDR3: CASSYSLGQGYEQYF; DNA: TGTGCCAGCAGTTACTCGCTGGGACAGGGCTACGAGCAGTACTTC